This TCR beta chain was identified during a study of T cells in Graves' hyperthyroidism and ophthalmopathy. In the case of this clonotype: Its antigen is not identified.

V gave up 0 bases and J gave up 10 bases, with 7 bases separating them. The CDR3 totals 11 residues. Germline V lookup: CDR1 LNHNV, CDR2 YYDKDF (reference sequence). Study observations and caveats: Within blood appeared most thyroid clonotypes that had expanded above 0.001. Using 13 V-J features, a model discriminated ophthalmopathy from stable hyperthyroidism.

The authors deemed Graves' hyperthyroidism stable absent ophthalmopathy progression within 18 months. Amplification of TCR beta CDR3 regions used RNA as the template. First-round RT-PCR of the TCR CDR3 relied on the HTBI primer set. Each CDR3 protein is one row after TCRdb ran MiXCR on the multiplex PCR reads. In the table there are a few hundred thousand distinct CDR3 sequences, less than 25% of which are singletons. The sequence came from a man younger than 30 with Graves' hyperthyroidism. The sequencing input was blood. This chain connects TRBV15 to TRBJ2-7; D gene ambiguous. The chain's CDR3 is CATSRDGIQYF. CDR3 bases: TGTGCCACCAGCAGAGATGGCATCCAGTACTTC.